This entry lists 29 T cell receptor beta chains sequenced from one sample in a study of regulatory T cells in long-lasting Graves disease. Library construction for TCR beta used iRepertoire HTBI primers and Arm-PCR of CDR3 regions. TCRdb recomputed calls from the multiplex PCR reads with MiXCR, one row per CDR3 protein. This sample has approximately 400,000 distinct CDR3 sequences, with 15% to 18% found just once. Indicated time point: newly diagnosed GD, antithyroid drugs for less than 3 months. After RNA was extracted from PBMCs, the TCR library was made from it. Sequences were derived from peripheral blood mononuclear cells (PBMCs), sampled at new diagnosis, from a patient treated with antithyroid drugs. The receptors originated from a female donor with Graves disease.

At least ten counts were recorded for this clonotype. The chain links TRBV7-9 to TRBJ2-3; 8 nucleotides agree with TRBD2. V lost 3 bases, J lost 1 base, and 3 bases stayed unmatched. The CDR3 has 15 amino acids. CDR1 is SEHNR, CDR2 FQNEAQ, per germline (reference sequence). In DNA form, the CDR3 reads TGTGCCAGCAGCTTTAGGCGGGAGGGCACAGATACGCAGTATTTT. It is translated as CASSFRREGTDTQYF. The whole variable domain, filled in from reference TRBV7-9 and TRBJ2-3, reads DTGVSQNPRHKITKRGQNVTFRCDPISEHNRLYWYRQTLGQGPEFLTYFQNEAQLEKSRLLSDRFSAERPKGSFSTLEIQRTEQGDSAMYLCASSFRREGTDTQYFGPGTRLTVL.

This clonotype was detected many times. The chain links TRBV6-1 to TRBJ2-3, with 12 bases fitting TRBD2. This CDR3 region has 15 residues. Germline CDR1 is MNHNS and CDR2 is SASEGT. With V trimmed by 6 bases and J by 6 bases, 7 bases remained unmatched. Here the CDR3 reads CASRSLAGGGDTQYF. In DNA, the CDR3 is TGTGCCAGCAGGTCACTAGCGGGAGGCGGGGATACGCAGTATTTT.

The sample holds many counts of this clonotype. V gene TRBV18 combines with J gene TRBJ2-5, with 7 positions matching TRBD1. Losses at the gene ends were 6 bases for V and 3 bases for J; bases not matched to a gene: 7. CDR1 is KGHSH, CDR2 LQKENI, per germline. This CDR3 contains 14 residues. The CDR3 protein is CASSHGTAKETQYF. The CDR3 DNA reads TGTGCCAGCTCCCATGGGACAGCTAAAGAGACCCAGTACTTC.

This clonotype was seen ten or more times. J is TRBJ2-5 and V is TRBV11-2; D not resolved. V lost 1 base to trimming and J lost 1 base, with 10 bases between them. The CDR3 covers 15 residues. The V gene's germline CDR1 is SGHAT and CDR2 FQNNGV. The CDR3 loop is CASSLGDRRQETQYF. CDR3 sequence (DNA): TGTGCCAGCAGCTTAGGCGATAGGCGCCAAGAGACCCAGTACTTC.

This clonotype appeared many times. This chain uses TRBV30 with TRBJ2-7, with 9 positions matching TRBD1. Trimming cost V 4 bases and J 4 bases; bases outside gene matches: 5. Germline V gives CDR1 GTSNPN, CDR2 SVGIG (reference sequence). The CDR3 length is 13 residues. CDR3 coding DNA: TGTGCCTGGAACGGACAGGGGAATTACGAGCAGTACTTC. It encodes CAWNGQGNYEQYF.

This clonotype was seen many times. The rearrangement links TRBV7-6 to TRBJ1-1, with 8 bases fitting TRBD1. CDR1 SGHVS and CDR2 FNYEAQ come from the germline V gene. Trimming took 1 base from V and 0 from J; bases not matched to a gene: 10. The CDR3 loop spans 18 amino acids. CDR3 in amino acids: CASSLVQGAGRMNTEAFF. As DNA, the CDR3 is TGTGCCAGCAGCTTAGTGCAGGGGGCCGGGCGTATGAACACTGAAGCTTTCTTT.

This clonotype was seen repeatedly, ten times or more. V usage is TRBV2 and J usage is TRBJ1-2, with 7 bases matching TRBD1. Germline V lookup: CDR1 SNHLY, CDR2 FYNNEI. The CDR3 covers 14 residues. The ends lost 6 bases at V and 0 bases at J; junction bases unmatched: 4. The CDR3 reads CASRGGQANYGYTF. The CDR3 DNA follows: TGTGCCAGCAGAGGAGGACAGGCTAACTATGGCTACACCTTC.

Many counts were recorded for this clonotype. The chain joins TRBV11-1 to TRBJ2-1, with D possibly being TRBD2 (6 bases). V lost 2 bases, J lost 5 bases, and 13 bases lay in between. Germline CDR1 reads SGHAT; CDR2 reads FQDESV (reference sequence). This CDR3 is built from 15 residues. The CDR3 DNA reads TGTGCCAGCAGCTTATACGGGAGAACCCACAATGAGCAGTTCTTC. Amino acid sequence: CASSLYGRTHNEQFF.

DNA of the CDR3: TGTGCCAGCAGCCGTAGGACAAGAGATGAAAAACTGTTTTTT. Translated, it gives CASSRRTRDEKLFF. The chain links TRBV3-1 to TRBJ1-4; possibly TRBD1 for D (5 bases). Trimming cost V 4 bases and J 6 bases, with 12 bases left between them. Germline V gene data show CDR1 as LGHDT and CDR2 as YNNKEL (reference sequence). The CDR3 spans 14 residues.

In its sample, this clonotype was seen many times. The chain combines TRBV2 with TRBJ2-7; D possibly corresponds to TRBD1 (6 bases). Germline V gives CDR1 SNHLY, CDR2 FYNNEI. Between the trimmed V and J ends, which lost 3 bases and 4 bases, there was a span of 10 bases. This CDR3 comprises 13 residues. CDR3 sequence: CASSEDQGYEQYV. The CDR3 region has the DNA TGTGCCAGCAGTGAGGATCAGGGGTACGAGCAGTACGTC.

This clonotype showed up many times. J is TRBJ2-3 and V is TRBV9, with D tentatively TRBD2 (5 bases). Germline V CDR1 and CDR2: SGDLS, YYNGEE. The germline V and J ends were trimmed by 4 bases and 3 bases, with 18 bases remaining between them. The CDR3 loop spans 16 amino acids. The CDR3 DNA reads TGTGCCAGCAGCACCCGGGATAGCGTATTAACAGATACGCAGTATTTT. Its protein product is CASSTRDSVLTDTQYF.

This clonotype was counted many times. CDR3 bases: TGCGCCAGCAGTGAGCGGGGGGCTGGAGGGGTTGGCTACACCTTC. Its translation is CASSERGAGGVGYTF. V gene TRBV10-2 combines with J gene TRBJ1-2, with D possibly matching TRBD1 (6 bases). V was trimmed by 2 bases and J by 7 bases, leaving 17 bases between them. The CDR3 is made up of 15 amino acids. The germline gives CDR1 WSHSY, CDR2 SAAADI.

J is TRBJ2-6 and V is TRBV6-1; tentatively, D is TRBD1 (6 bases). V lost 1 base to trimming and J lost 2 bases, with 9 bases between them. CDR1 and CDR2 (germline): MNHNS, SASEGT. The CDR3 contains 16 residues. In DNA form, the CDR3 reads TGTGCCAGCAGTGAAGGACAGGAAACTGGGGCCAACGTCCTGACTTTC. It encodes CASSEGQETGANVLTF.

This clonotype was counted many times. V gene TRBV27 combines with J gene TRBJ1-5; a weak D match, TRBD1 (5 bases). Trimming removed 5 bases from V and 5 bases from J, with 16 bases in between. The CDR3 is made up of 15 amino acids. CDR1 is MNHEY and CDR2 is SMNVEV in the germline V gene (reference sequence). DNA for the CDR3: TGTGCCAGCAGTGAGAGGTATCGAGGGGATCAGCCCCAGCATTTT. Amino acids: CASSERYRGDQPQHF.

The J gene is TRBJ2-7, the V gene TRBV11-2; possible D gene TRBD2, 5 bases. This CDR3 is built from 14 residues. V dropped 3 bases and J dropped 6 bases, with 15 bases sitting between them. Germline assignment: CDR1 SGHAT and CDR2 FQNNGV. The CDR3 loop is CASSLNVGDAEQYF. The CDR3 DNA is TGTGCCAGCAGCTTGAATGTCGGGGATGCCGAGCAGTACTTC.

This clonotype was seen ten or more times. The V and J genes are TRBV20-1 and TRBJ1-5; D is undetermined. Germline V gene data show CDR1 as DFQATT and CDR2 as SNEGSKA (reference sequence). The V end lost 1 base, the J end lost 7 bases, and 11 bases lay between the germline ends. This CDR3 has 13 amino acids. The CDR3 DNA reads TGCAGTGCTAGAGTTTGGGGTGAACAGCCCCAGCATTTT. Its protein is CSARVWGEQPQHF.

As for this clonotype: A much larger clone differs from this one at a single base, so this may be a read error. The chain combines TRBV2 with TRBJ2-7, with a tentative D call TRBD2 (5 bases). Germline V gene sequence: CDR1 SNHLY, CDR2 FYNNEI. This CDR3 is 12 amino acids long. This CDR3 is CASGEGGGEQYF. The CDR3 DNA is TGTGCCAGCGGTGAAGGCGGAGGCGAGCAGTACTTC.

The rearrangement joins TRBV7-2 to TRBJ1-1, with D tentatively TRBD1 (5 bases). The CDR3 contains 15 residues. Germline V gene sequence: CDR1 SGHTA, CDR2 FQGNSA. V gave up 5 bases and J gave up 2 bases, with 15 bases separating them. The chain's CDR3 is CASSPHYGGNTEAFF. Here the CDR3 DNA reads TGTGCCAGCAGCCCGCATTATGGGGGAAACACTGAAGCTTTCTTT.

This clonotype was seen ten or more times. V is TRBV20-1 and J is TRBJ2-7; D is possibly TRBD2 (6 bases). The CDR3 loop spans 14 amino acids. Germline V gene data show CDR1 as DFQATT and CDR2 as SNEGSKA (reference sequence). Trimming took 8 bases from V and 7 from J, leaving 24 bases between them. The CDR3 DNA sequence: TGCAGTACTCAACCGGGACTCCCTTTCGAAGAGCAGTACTTC. Protein product: CSTQPGLPFEEQYF.

This clonotype was seen many times. This chain connects TRBV13 to TRBJ2-3, with a possible D match to TRBD2 (6 bases). This CDR3 comprises 15 residues. Trimming left V 3 bases short and J 4 bases short, with 14 bases between. Germline CDR1 PRHDT, CDR2 FYEKMQ (reference sequence). The DNA of the CDR3 is TGTGCCAGCAGCTTGCTAGCGAGGATACCAGATACGCAGTATTTT. As protein: CASSLLARIPDTQYF.

At least ten counts were recorded for this clonotype. This chain links TRBV2 with TRBJ2-5, with D maybe TRBD1 (5 bases). Germline CDR1 reads SNHLY; CDR2 reads FYNNEI. The V end lost 1 base, the J end lost 7 bases, and 13 bases lay between the germline ends. This CDR3 is 14 amino acids long. The CDR3 region has the DNA TGTGCCAGCAGTGAAGATCCAGGGAAGGCGACCCAGTACTTC. It translates to CASSEDPGKATQYF.

This clonotype turned up a few times. The chain uses TRBV5-1 and TRBJ1-1; no definite D call. The CDR3 has 14 residues. V was pared by 0 bases and J by 1 base, with 7 bases between. Germline V lookup: CDR1 SGHRS, CDR2 YFSETQ. CDR3 coding DNA: TGCGCCAGCAGCTTGGATACGGGGAACACTGAAGCTTTCTTT. Its translation: CASSLDTGNTEAFF.

This clonotype was found many times. This sequence joins TRBV12-3 or TRBV12-4 and TRBJ2-7, with TRBD1 identical over 7 bases. Trimming removed 6 bases from V and 0 bases from J; junction bases left unmatched: 8. CDR3 size: 15 residues. DNA of the CDR3: TGTGCCAGCAGCTTTAAACAGGGGTACTCCTACGAGCAGTACTTC. Protein: CASSFKQGYSYEQYF.

The rearrangement joins TRBV7-2 to TRBJ2-1, with TRBD2 identical over 9 bases. The CDR3 is 16 residues long. Unmatched junction bases numbered 10, after V lost 1 base and J lost 9 bases. Germline V CDR1 and CDR2: SGHTA, FQGNSA. CDR3 region: CASSLVLAGASGEQFF. The CDR3, as DNA: TGTGCCAGCAGCTTAGTCTTAGCGGGAGCTAGTGGTGAGCAGTTCTTC. Complete variable domain (other parts from reference TRBV7-2 and TRBJ2-1): GAGVSQSPSNKVTEKGKDVELRCDPISGHTALYWYRQSLGQGLEFLIYFQGNSAPDKSGLPSDRFSAERTGGSVSTLTIQRTQQEDSAVYLCASSLVLAGASGEQFFGPGTRLTVL.

This clonotype was seen ten or more times. The chain employs TRBV28 and TRBJ2-2; no definite D call. Trimming stripped 3 bases from V and 6 bases from J, with 11 bases between. Germline CDR1 is MDHEN and CDR2 is SYDVKM. This CDR3 spans 14 amino acids. The CDR3 sequence: CASSFSSLSGELFF. The CDR3 coding sequence is TGTGCCAGCAGTTTCTCTAGTCTATCCGGGGAGCTGTTTTTT.

In the case of this clonotype: One end of the junction does not line up with germline, which may come from a read error. This chain uses TRBV7-3 with TRBJ2-3; 10 nucleotides match TRBD2. CDR1 SGHTA and CDR2 FQGTGA come from the germline V gene. The CDR3 covers 15 residues. The CDR3 here is CASSLRSGREDTQYF. The CDR3 nucleotides are TGTGCTAGCAGCTTAAGGAGCGGGAGGGAAGATACGCAGTATTTT.

This clonotype has at least ten counts. V is TRBV28 and J is TRBJ1-5; D is unclear. This CDR3 has 15 amino acids. Between the trimmed V and J ends, which lost 6 bases and 3 bases, there was a span of 15 bases. Germline lookup yields CDR1 MDHEN and CDR2 SYDVKM. The CDR3 DNA is TGTGCCAGCAGAGTTTTGGCCAATCCCAATCAGCCCCAGCATTTT. This sequence encodes CASRVLANPNQPQHF.

This clonotype was recorded a few times. This chain uses TRBV10-3 with TRBJ1-1; D perhaps matches TRBD1 (5 bases). CDR3 length: 14 amino acids. The V and J ends lost 11 bases and 3 bases respectively, with 19 bases between them. Germline V lookup: CDR1 ENHRY, CDR2 SYGVKD. The CDR3 region is CASGGGRSDTEAFF. In DNA form, the CDR3 reads TGTGCCTCGGGGGGGGGACGGTCGGACACTGAAGCTTTCTTT.

This clonotype was observed at least ten times. The V gene is TRBV9, the J gene TRBJ2-1; D gene unclear. V was cut by 1 base and J by 0 bases, with 8 bases left in between. Germline V gives CDR1 SGDLS, CDR2 YYNGEE. This CDR3 contains 15 residues. CDR3 amino acids: CASSVRQFSYNEQFF. The CDR3 DNA follows: TGTGCCAGCAGCGTAAGGCAGTTCTCCTACAATGAGCAGTTCTTC.